Listed below are T cell receptor beta chains from one sample, sequenced in a study of T cells expressing NK-cell markers. TCRdb reprocessed the 5' RACE reads and reports one entry per CDR3 protein, with no DNA. In all, the sample yields some 500,000 distinct CDR3 sequences. Sequences were obtained from blood T cells: a sorted CD56 or NKG2C T cell subset, CD4+ or CD8+ T cells, or bulk PBMC T cells (not recorded which). The receptors were sampled from a woman in her forties or fifties in good health. Both conserved end residues are part of each CDR3.

V gene,CDR3 length,J gene,CDR3 protein
TRBV7-9,14,TRBJ1-6,CASSSGGGAGPLHF
TRBV5-6,14,TRBJ1-2,CASSLNRINYGYTF
TRBV12-3/TRBV12-4,16,TRBJ2-3,CASRDTGLVFADTQYF
TRBV19,13,TRBJ2-5,CASSTYLQETQYF
TRBV5-1,17,TRBJ1-3,CASSFFPEGAWGNTIYF
TRBV3-1,16,TRBJ2-1,CASSPGLAGAGNEQFF
TRBV6-6,16,TRBJ1-5,CASVPWDRGRDQPQHF
TRBV12-3/TRBV12-4,14,TRBJ2-2,CASWFGGLTGELFF
TRBV5-1,16,TRBJ2-1,CASSRDGQGSYNEQFF
TRBV5-6,17,TRBJ1-2,CASSLRANGQGNYGYTF
TRBV13,13,TRBJ2-3,CASSSPYADTQYF
TRBV2,13,TRBJ1-4,CAGQGARNEKLFF
TRBV5-1,15,TRBJ2-1,CASSSGSGGWREQFF
TRBV5-1,16,TRBJ1-3,CASSLAGRRSGNTIYF
TRBV7-8,15,TRBJ2-5,CASSLEPGFGETQYF
TRBV20-1,15,TRBJ2-1,CSASPLAGGPYEQFF
TRBV24-1,20,TRBJ2-1,CATSSPSGRPTTSSYNEQFF
TRBV7-9,15,TRBJ2-2,CASSFAVAGSGELFF
TRBV27,16,TRBJ2-2,CASRGIRPSDTGELFF
TRBV6-6,13,TRBJ2-5,CASSSYREETQYF
TRBV2,16,TRBJ2-1,CASSHRTSGSLNEQFF
TRBV7-3,13,TRBJ2-7,CASSSRTGAVQYF
TRBV29-1,13,TRBJ2-3,CSVDAVVADTQYF
TRBV5-1,16,TRBJ2-3,CASRKLGDLSTDTQYF
TRBV18,15,TRBJ2-1,CASSPSRREKGEQFF
TRBV11-1,13,TRBJ1-1,CASSLSTTAEAFF
TRBV15,17,TRBJ2-3,CATSSRTSGRATDTQYF
TRBV27,15,TRBJ2-1,CASSRSVGGEDEQFF
TRBV7-2,22,TRBJ2-1,CASSLRTSGSQQRPSAYNEQFF
TRBV7-9,18,TRBJ2-1,CASSFDPGGSGRGERQFF
TRBV11-2,13,TRBJ2-3,CASSPEAGDTQYF
TRBV18,13,TRBJ2-2,CASSPGVTGELFF
TRBV15,15,TRBJ2-1,CATQERGQGYNEQFF
TRBV7-7,13,TRBJ2-1,CASSLGGRNEQFF
TRBV3-1,12,TRBJ1-2,CASSPTGPGYTF
TRBV3-1,14,TRBJ2-5,CASSQGQGMETQYF
TRBV4-1,14,TRBJ1-2,CASSDRGRSYGYTF
TRBV20-1,14,TRBJ2-7,CSASSGIRSYEQYF
TRBV12-5,12,TRBJ2-1,CASGSPGGEQFF
TRBV20-1,15,TRBJ2-3,CSAPGAGGFTDTQYF
TRBV24-1,16,TRBJ2-1,CATSGGRGGTYNEQFF
TRBV5-1,15,TRBJ1-1,CASSPWGQGGTEAFF
TRBV3-1,15,TRBJ2-1,CASSPTTDSYNEQFF
TRBV27,13,TRBJ1-2,CASSFSGKDGYTF
TRBV6-5,15,TRBJ2-2,CASSPGRHRAGELFF
TRBV21-1,16,TRBJ2-2,CASSKRGLANTGELFF
TRBV20-1,12,TRBJ2-3,CSGLAGPDTQYF
TRBV29-1,12,TRBJ1-4,CSVVHLNEKLFF
TRBV11-2,13,TRBJ2-1,CASSQGGYAEQFF
TRBV19,16,TRBJ1-5,CASSARTGTSNQPQHF
TRBV23-1,22,TRBJ2-1,CASSFPTKLAGGSRSSYNEQFF
TRBV7-9,14,TRBJ1-6,CASSLGQGFSPLHF
TRBV27,16,TRBJ2-3,CASSWTSGRVPITQYF
TRBV15,17,TRBJ1-2,CATSRAGTGSLNYGYTF
TRBV12-3/TRBV12-4,13,TRBJ2-1,CASRGYWGDEQFF
TRBV19,15,TRBJ2-5,CASSTQTGSGETQYF
TRBV5-1,14,TRBJ1-2,CASSLLRQSYGYTF